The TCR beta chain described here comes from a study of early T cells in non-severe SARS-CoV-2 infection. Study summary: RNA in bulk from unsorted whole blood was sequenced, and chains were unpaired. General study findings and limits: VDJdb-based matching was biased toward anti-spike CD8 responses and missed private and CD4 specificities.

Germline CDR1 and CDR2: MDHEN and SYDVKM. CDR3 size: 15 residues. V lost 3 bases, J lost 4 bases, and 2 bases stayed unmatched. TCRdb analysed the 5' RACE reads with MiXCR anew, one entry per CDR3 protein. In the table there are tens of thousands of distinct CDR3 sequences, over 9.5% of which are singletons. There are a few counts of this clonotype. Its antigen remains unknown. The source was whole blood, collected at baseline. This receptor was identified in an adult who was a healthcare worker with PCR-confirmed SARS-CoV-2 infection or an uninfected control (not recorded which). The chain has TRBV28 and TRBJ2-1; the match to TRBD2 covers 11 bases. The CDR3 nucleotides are TGTGCCAGCAGTTTGACTAGCGGGAAATACAATGAGCAGTTCTTC. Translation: CASSLTSGKYNEQFF.